This T cell receptor (beta chain) was sequenced for a study of regulatory T cells in long-lasting Graves disease. Study results and limitations: New patients shared about a thousand public clonotypes, fewer than the roughly 2,600 shared by persistent patients.

Comments on this clonotype: Its antigen is unidentified.

According to the study, TCR beta libraries were built with iRepertoire HTBI primers and CDR3-region Arm-PCR. A single record per CDR3 protein comes from TCRdb applying MiXCR to the multiplex PCR reads. Here the sample spans approximately 400,000 distinct CDR3 sequences, just under 15% being singletons. The time point was: newly diagnosed GD, antithyroid drugs for less than 3 months. Following extraction of RNA from PBMCs, that RNA was used to make the TCR library. This sample was shared with a second study, whose subject was T cells in Graves' hyperthyroidism and ophthalmopathy. According to that study: Each diagnosis was grounded in clinical symptoms, serum thyroxine and TRAb, thyroid ultrasound, and orbital computed tomography. Initially, a first-round RT-PCR of the TCR CDR3 employed the HTBI primer set. By a 13 V-J model, ophthalmopathy was set apart from stable hyperthyroidism.

The TCR originated in a woman in her twenties or thirties with Graves disease. The sequenced sample was peripheral blood mononuclear cells (PBMCs), obtained at new diagnosis, from a patient treated with antithyroid drugs.

The CDR3 region has the DNA TGTGCCAGCAGTTACTGGGGGGAGCTGTTTTTT. Protein: CASSYWGELFF. The V call is TRBV6-9, the J call TRBJ2-2; D is unresolved. Trimming took 3 bases from V and 8 from J, leaving 4 bases between them. The germline CDR1 and CDR2 sequences are MNHGY and SVAAGI. The CDR3 consists of 11 residues.